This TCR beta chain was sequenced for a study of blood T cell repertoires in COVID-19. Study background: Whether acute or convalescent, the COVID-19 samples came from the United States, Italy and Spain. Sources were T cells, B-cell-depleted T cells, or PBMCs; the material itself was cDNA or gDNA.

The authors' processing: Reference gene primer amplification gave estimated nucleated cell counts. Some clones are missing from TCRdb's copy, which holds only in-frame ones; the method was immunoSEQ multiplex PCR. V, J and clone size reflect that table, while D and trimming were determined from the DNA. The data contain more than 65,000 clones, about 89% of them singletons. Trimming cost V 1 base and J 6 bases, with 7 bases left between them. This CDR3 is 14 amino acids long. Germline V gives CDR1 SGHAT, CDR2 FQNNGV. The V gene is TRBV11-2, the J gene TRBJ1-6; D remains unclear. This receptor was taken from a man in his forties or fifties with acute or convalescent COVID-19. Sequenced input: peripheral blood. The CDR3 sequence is CASSLGERNSPLHF. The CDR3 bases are TGTGCCAGCAGCTTAGGAGAGCGTAATTCACCCCTCCACTTT.